The present TCR beta chain was sequenced within a study of blood T cell repertoires in COVID-19. For the study at large: Spain, Italy and the United States supplied samples that represented acute and convalescent COVID-19. Sources were T cells, B-cell-depleted T cells, or PBMCs; the material itself was cDNA or gDNA.

As originally analysed: Amplifying reference gene primers gave estimates of nucleated cell counts. Method: immunoSEQ multiplex PCR; TCRdb's copy keeps in-frame clones and lacks some. From that table come the V and J calls and clone size; the DNA was used to work out D and trimming. The data contain roughly 62,000 clones, around 86% of them seen just once; the ten biggest clones take up more than 0.9%. The germline CDR1 and CDR2 sequences are SGHVS and FNYEAQ. The V and J ends lost 1 base and 0 bases, in that order; junction bases with no gene match: 3. The CDR3 runs 16 residues. The chain carries TRBV7-6 and TRBJ2-7; 10 nucleotides align to TRBD2. Sequenced input: peripheral blood. The receptor was isolated from a man in his 70s with acute or convalescent COVID-19. The CDR3 DNA reads TGTGCCAGCAGCTTAGGTACTAGCGGGAACTCCTACGAGCAGTACTTC. It translates to CASSLGTSGNSYEQYF.